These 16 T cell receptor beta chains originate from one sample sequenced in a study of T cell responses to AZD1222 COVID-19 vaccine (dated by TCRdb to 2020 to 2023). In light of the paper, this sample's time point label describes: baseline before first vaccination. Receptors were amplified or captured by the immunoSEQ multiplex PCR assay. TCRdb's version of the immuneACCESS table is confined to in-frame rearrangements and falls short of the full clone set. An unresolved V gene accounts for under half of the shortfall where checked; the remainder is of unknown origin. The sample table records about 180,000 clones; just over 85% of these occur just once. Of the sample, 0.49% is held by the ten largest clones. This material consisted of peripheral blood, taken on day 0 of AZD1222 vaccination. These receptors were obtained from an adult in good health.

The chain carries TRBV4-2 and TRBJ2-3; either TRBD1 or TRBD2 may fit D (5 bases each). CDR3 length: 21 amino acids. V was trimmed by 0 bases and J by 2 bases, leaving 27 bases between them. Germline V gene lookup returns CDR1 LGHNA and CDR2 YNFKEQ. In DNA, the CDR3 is TGTGCCAGCAGCCAAGATCTGGGACCCCCCGCGGACGGGCAGCCCACAGATACGCAGTATTTT. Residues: CASSQDLGPPADGQPTDTQYF.

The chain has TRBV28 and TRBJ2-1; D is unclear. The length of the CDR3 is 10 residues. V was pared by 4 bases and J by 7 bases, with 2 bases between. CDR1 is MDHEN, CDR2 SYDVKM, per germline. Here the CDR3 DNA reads TGTGCCAGCAGTTGGAATGAGCAGTTCTTC. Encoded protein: CASSWNEQFF. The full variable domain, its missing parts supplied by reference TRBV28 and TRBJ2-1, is DVKVTQSSRYLVKRTGEKVFLECVQDMDHENMFWYRQDPGLGLRLIYFSYDVKMKEKGDIPEGYSVSREKKERFSLILESASTNQTSMYLCASSWNEQFFGPGTRLTVL.

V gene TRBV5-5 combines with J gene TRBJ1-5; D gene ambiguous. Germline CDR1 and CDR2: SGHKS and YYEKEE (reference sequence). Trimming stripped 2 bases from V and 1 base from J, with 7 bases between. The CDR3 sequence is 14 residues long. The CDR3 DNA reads TGTGCCAGCAGCTTTCTGGAAAGCAATCAGCCCCAGCATTTT. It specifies CASSFLESNQPQHF. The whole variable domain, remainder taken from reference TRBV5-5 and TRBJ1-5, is DAGVTQSPTHLIKTRGQQVTLRCSPISGHKSVSWYQQVLGQGPQFIFQYYEKEERGRGNFPDRFSARQFPNYSSELNVNALLLGDSALYLCASSFLESNQPQHFGDGTRLSIL.

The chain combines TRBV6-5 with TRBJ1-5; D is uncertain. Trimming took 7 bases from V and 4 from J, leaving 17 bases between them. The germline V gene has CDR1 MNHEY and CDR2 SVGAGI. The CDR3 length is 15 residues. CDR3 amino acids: CASILKGMGNQPQHF. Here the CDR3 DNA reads TGTGCCAGCATTTTGAAAGGGATGGGTAATCAGCCCCAGCATTTT.

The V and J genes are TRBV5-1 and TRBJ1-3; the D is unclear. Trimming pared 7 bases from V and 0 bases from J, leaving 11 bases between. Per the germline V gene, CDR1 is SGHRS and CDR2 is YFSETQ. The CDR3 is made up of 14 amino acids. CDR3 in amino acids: CASSVGSSGNTIYF. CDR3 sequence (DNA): TGCGCCAGCTCCGTCGGGAGCTCTGGAAACACCATATATTTT.

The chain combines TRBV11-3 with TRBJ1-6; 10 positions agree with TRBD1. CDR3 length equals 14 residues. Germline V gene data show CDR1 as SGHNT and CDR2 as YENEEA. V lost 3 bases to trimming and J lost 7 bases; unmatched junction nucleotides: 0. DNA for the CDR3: TGTGCCAGCAGCTTGACAGGGGGCAATTCACCCCTCCACTTT. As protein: CASSLTGGNSPLHF.

CDR3 coding DNA: TGTGCCACCAGCTTATCCCCCGCCAACTATGGCTACACCTTC. Protein sequence: CATSLSPANYGYTF. This chain links TRBV15 with TRBJ1-2; D uncertain. Trimming pared 5 bases from V and 2 bases from J, leaving 12 bases between. Germline V lookup: CDR1 LNHNV, CDR2 YYDKDF (reference sequence). The CDR3 is 14 residues long.

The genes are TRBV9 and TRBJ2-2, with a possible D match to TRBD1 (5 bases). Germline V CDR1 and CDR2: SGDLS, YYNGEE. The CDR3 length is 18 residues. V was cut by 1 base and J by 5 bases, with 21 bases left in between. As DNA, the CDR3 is TGTGCCAGCAGCGTAAGGGCAGGGCGGTTTCAGGGAACCGGGGAGCTGTTTTTT. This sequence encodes CASSVRAGRFQGTGELFF.

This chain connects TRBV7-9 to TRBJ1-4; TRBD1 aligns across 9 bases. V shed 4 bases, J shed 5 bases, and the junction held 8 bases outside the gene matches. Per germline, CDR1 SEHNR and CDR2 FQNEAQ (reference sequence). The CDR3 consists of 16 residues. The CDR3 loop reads CASSSRTGTGNEKLFF. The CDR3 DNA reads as TGTGCCAGCAGCTCCCGTACTGGGACAGGGAATGAAAAACTGTTTTTT.

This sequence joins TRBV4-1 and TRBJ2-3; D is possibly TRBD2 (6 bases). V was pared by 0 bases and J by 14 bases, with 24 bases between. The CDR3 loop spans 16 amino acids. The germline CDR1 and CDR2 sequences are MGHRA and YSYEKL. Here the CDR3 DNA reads TGCGCCAGCAGCCAAGAAAGTACTGCGGGGACTCAGTTTCCGTATTTT. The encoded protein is CASSQESTAGTQFPYF.

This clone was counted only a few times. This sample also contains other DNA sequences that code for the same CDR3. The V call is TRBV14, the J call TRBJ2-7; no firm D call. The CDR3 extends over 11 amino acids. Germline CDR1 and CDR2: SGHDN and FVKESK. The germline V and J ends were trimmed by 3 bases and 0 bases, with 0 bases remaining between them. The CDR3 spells CASSHSYEQYF. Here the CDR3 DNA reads TGTGCCAGCAGCCACTCCTACGAGCAGTACTTC.

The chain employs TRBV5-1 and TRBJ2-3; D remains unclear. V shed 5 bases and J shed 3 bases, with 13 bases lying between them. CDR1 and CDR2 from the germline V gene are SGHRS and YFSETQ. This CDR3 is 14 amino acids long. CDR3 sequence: CASRGIRMTDTQYF. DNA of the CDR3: TGCGCCAGCAGGGGTATTAGAATGACAGATACGCAGTATTTT.

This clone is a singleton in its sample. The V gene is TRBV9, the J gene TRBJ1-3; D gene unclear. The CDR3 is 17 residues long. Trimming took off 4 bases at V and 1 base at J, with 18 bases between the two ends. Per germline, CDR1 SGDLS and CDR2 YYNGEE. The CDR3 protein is CASSPSPLGRSGNTIYF. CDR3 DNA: TGTGCCAGCAGCCCATCTCCCCTCGGCCGATCTGGAAACACCATATATTTT.

DNA of the CDR3: TGTGCCAGCAGCTGGGCCCCGGGGGGGGTCGTTTCACCCCTCCACTTT. As protein: CASSWAPGGVVSPLHF. The chain employs TRBV13 and TRBJ1-6, with D perhaps matching TRBD1 (5 bases). CDR3 length equals 16 residues. CDR1 is PRHDT and CDR2 is FYEKMQ in the germline V gene (reference sequence). Trimming stripped 4 bases from V and 9 bases from J, with 19 bases between.

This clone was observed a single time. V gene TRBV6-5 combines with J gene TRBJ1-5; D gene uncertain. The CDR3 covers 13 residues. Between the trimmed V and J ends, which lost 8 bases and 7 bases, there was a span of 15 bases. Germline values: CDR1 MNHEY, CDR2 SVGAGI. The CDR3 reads CASLPRDGQPQHF. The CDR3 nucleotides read TGTGCCAGCCTCCCCCGTGACGGGCAGCCCCAGCATTTT.

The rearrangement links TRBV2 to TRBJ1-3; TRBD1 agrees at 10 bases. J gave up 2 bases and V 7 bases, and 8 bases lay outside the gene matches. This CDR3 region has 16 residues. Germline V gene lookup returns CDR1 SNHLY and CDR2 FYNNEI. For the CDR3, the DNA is TGTGCCAGCATCGAGACAGGGGGCGTCACTGGAAACACCATATATTTT. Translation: CASIETGGVTGNTIYF.